A single sample is the source of the 10 T cell receptor beta chains below, sequenced in a study of shared clonotypes between healthy human individuals. Profiling relied on immunoSEQ multiplex PCR, and the TCRdb table lists in-frame clones only, not all of them. The sample yields roughly 1,000,000 clones, 70% to 80% seen once. The material sequenced was memory CD4+ T cells from PBMCs. The subset denotes: CD45RA-negative fraction. The receptors originated from a man aged 18 to 35 in good health. Some clones in this sample may be carry-over from other donors' samples.

The V and J genes are TRBV2 and TRBJ2-4; D gene unclear. The V and J ends lost 2 bases and 3 bases respectively, with 5 bases between them. The germline V gene encodes CDR1 SNHLY and CDR2 FYNNEI. This CDR3 spans 13 amino acids. The CDR3 DNA follows: TGTGCCAGCAGTGAACGGGTCAAAAACATTCAGTACTTC. This translates into CASSERVKNIQYF. The whole variable domain, remainder taken from reference TRBV2 and TRBJ2-4, is EPEVTQTPSHQVTQMGQEVILRCVPISNHLYFYWYRQILGQKVEFLVSFYNNEISEKSEIFDDQFSVERPDGSNFTLKIRSTKLEDSAMYFCASSERVKNIQYFGAGTRLSVL.

CDR3 nucleotide sequence: TGTGCCATCAGCCCTCACTCAGGCAGTCAGAGCTCCTACGAGCAGTACTTC. Translated, it gives CAISPHSGSQSSYEQYF. The rearrangement links TRBV10-3 to TRBJ2-7; D is ambiguous. The CDR3 consists of 17 residues. Per germline, CDR1 ENHRY and CDR2 SYGVKD. The V and J ends lost 6 bases and 0 bases respectively, with 21 bases between them.

This sequence joins TRBV4-2 and TRBJ2-7; 10 bases are a match to TRBD2. The CDR3 totals 14 residues. Germline values: CDR1 LGHNA, CDR2 YNFKEQ. The V gene end was trimmed by 5 bases and the J gene end by 9 bases; junction bases not matched to a gene: 10. This chain's CDR3 is CASSSTGTSVGQYF. In DNA form, the CDR3 reads TGTGCCAGCAGCTCGACCGGGACTAGCGTCGGGCAGTACTTC.

Of note for this clone: Other DNA sequences from this sample encode an identical CDR3 as well. This rearrangement joins TRBV6-1 to TRBJ1-2; no clear D. V lost 2 bases to trimming and J lost 2 bases, with 3 bases between them. The CDR3 loop spans 12 amino acids. Germline CDR1 reads MNHNS; CDR2 reads SASEGT. CDR3: CASSERNYGYTF. CDR3 nucleotides: TGTGCCAGCAGTGAAAGGAACTATGGCTACACCTTC.

This chain uses TRBV2 with TRBJ1-2; TRBD1 is a possible D gene (5 bases). The length of the CDR3 is 15 residues. V lost 3 bases, J lost 7 bases, and 18 bases lay in between. Germline-derived CDR1 and CDR2 are SNHLY and FYNNEI. CDR3 in DNA: TGTGCCAGCAGTGAGAGGACCGCAGGGCGAGGTGGCTACACCTTC. Residues: CASSERTAGRGGYTF.

The J gene is TRBJ2-7, the V gene TRBV6-5; D is unresolved. There are 15 residues in the CDR3. Germline CDR1 and CDR2: MNHEY and SVGAGI. The V end lost 8 bases, the J end lost 3 bases, and 20 bases lay between the germline ends. The CDR3 DNA is TGTGCCAGCCTCTCGGATTCCGGGCAGTGCTACGAGCAGTACTTC. This gives the protein CASLSDSGQCYEQYF.

The CDR3 nucleotides read TGTGCCAGCATTCGTCAGTCTCCCGGGGAGCTGTTTTTT. Translated: CASIRQSPGELFF. The genes are TRBV2 and TRBJ2-2; D ambiguous. Germline CDR1 is SNHLY and CDR2 is FYNNEI. This CDR3 contains 13 residues. Trimming took 7 bases from V and 6 from J, leaving 12 bases between them.

The chain couples TRBV9 to TRBJ2-7; D is uncertain. Trimming took off 4 bases at V and 3 bases at J, with 20 bases between the two ends. The CDR3 runs 16 residues. CDR1 SGDLS and CDR2 YYNGEE come from the germline V gene. The CDR3 DNA reads TGTGCCAGCAGCCCCCGGGCCAGCGAAGGATTCTACGAGCAGTACTTC. Translation gives CASSPRASEGFYEQYF.

The chain recombines TRBV7-8 with TRBJ2-3, with 10 bases lining up with TRBD2. This CDR3 spans 17 amino acids. Per the germline V gene, CDR1 is SGHVS and CDR2 is FQNEAQ. Losses at the gene ends were 2 bases for V and 0 bases for J; bases not matched to a gene: 5. The CDR3 spells CASSLWGLASSTDTQYF. In DNA, the CDR3 is TGTGCCAGCAGCTTATGGGGACTAGCGTCTAGCACAGATACGCAGTATTTT.

The genes are TRBV14 and TRBJ2-1; D gene uncertain. Per germline, CDR1 SGHDN and CDR2 FVKESK. The V gene lost 0 bases and the J gene lost 5 bases, with 5 bases spanning the gap. This CDR3 has 13 amino acids. CDR3 sequence: CASSQDRHNEQFF. The DNA of the CDR3 is TGTGCCAGCAGCCAAGATCGACACAATGAGCAGTTCTTC.